Sequencing of this TCR beta chain was carried out in a study of T cells after posttransplantation cyclophosphamide. Regarding the study as a whole: Blood and skin or GI T cell repertoires showed limited TRB overlap. TRB clonality was highly associated with recipient CMV seropositivity and reactivation.

From germline, CDR1 is SGDLS and CDR2 YYNGEE. The CDR3 runs 13 residues. The V and J ends lost 3 bases and 6 bases respectively, with 9 bases between them. TCRdb keeps only in-frame clones here, not all; method: immunoSEQ multiplex PCR. The sample records about 52,000 clones, roughly 84% being singletons. As to this clone: Its target is unknown.

This receptor was obtained from a man aged 25 to 40 with a blood cancer, CMV-positive, and with a related stem cell donor. The rearrangement links TRBV9 to TRBJ2-2; D ambiguous. Sequencing was performed on PBMCs. CDR3 amino acids: CASSARSAGELFF. The CDR3, as DNA: TGTGCCAGCAGCGCCAGGTCCGCCGGGGAGCTGTTTTTT.